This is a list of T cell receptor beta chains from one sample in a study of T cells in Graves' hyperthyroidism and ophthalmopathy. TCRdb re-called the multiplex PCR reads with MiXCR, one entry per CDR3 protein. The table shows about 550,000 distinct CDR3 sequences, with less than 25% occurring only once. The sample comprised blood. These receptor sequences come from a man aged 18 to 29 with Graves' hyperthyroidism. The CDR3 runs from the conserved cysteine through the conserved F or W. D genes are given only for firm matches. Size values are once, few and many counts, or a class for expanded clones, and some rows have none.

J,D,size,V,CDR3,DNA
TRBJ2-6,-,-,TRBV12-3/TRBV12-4,CASSSFPRGANVLTF,TGTGCCAGCAGTTCCTTCCCCCGCGGGGCCAACGTCCTGACTTTC
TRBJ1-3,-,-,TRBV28,CASSFWGTIYF,TGTGCCAGCAGTTTTTGGGGCACCATATATTTT
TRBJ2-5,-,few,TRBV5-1,CASRPAGFKERSPNGETQYF,TGCGCCAGCAGACCTGCGGGATTTAAAGAGCGTAGTCCGAATGGAGAGACCCAGTACTTC
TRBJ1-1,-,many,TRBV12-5,CASGAAGVARNTEAFF,TGTGCTAGTGGGGCGGCGGGCGTAGCGAGGAACACTGAAGCTTTCTTT
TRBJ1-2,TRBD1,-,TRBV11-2,CASSLGGDRRGYGYTF,TGTGCCAGCAGCTTAGGGGGGGACAGGAGGGGTTATGGCTACACCTTC
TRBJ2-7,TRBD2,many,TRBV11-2,CASSFQRGGYEQYF,TGTGCCAGCAGCTTTCAGCGGGGGGGTTACGAGCAGTACTTC
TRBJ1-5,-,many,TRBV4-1,CASSQVEGSNQPQHF,TGCGCCAGCAGCCAAGTTGAGGGTAGCAATCAGCCCCAGCATTTT
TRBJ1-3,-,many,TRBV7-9,CASRGAKAGNTIYF,TGTGCCAGCAGGGGAGCAAAGGCTGGAAACACCATATATTTT
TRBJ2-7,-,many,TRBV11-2,CASSHIGIRTYEQYF,TGTGCCAGCAGCCACATAGGGATAAGGACCTACGAGCAGTACTTC
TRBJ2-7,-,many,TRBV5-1,CASSFLYSYEQYF,TGCGCCAGCAGCTTTCTTTACTCCTACGAGCAGTACTTC
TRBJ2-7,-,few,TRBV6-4,CASSEDGNYEQYF,TGTGCCAGCAGTGAAGACGGAAACTACGAGCAGTACTTC
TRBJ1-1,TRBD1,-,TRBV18,CASSPSQGEAFF,TGTGCCAGCTCACCCTCTCAGGGGGAGGCTTTCTTT
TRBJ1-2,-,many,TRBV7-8,CASSPTSRGYTF,TGTGCCAGCAGCCCCACGTCGAGAGGCTACACCTTC
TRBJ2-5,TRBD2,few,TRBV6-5,CASWTSEETQYF,TGTGCCAGCTGGACTAGCGAGGAGACCCAGTACTTC
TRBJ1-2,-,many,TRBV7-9,CASSPAVANYGYTF,TGTGCCAGCAGTCCTGCCGTAGCTAACTATGGCTACACCTTC
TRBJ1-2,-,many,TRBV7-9,CASSLGEGTNYGYTF,TGTGCCAGCAGCTTGGGAGAGGGGACAAACTATGGCTACACCTTC
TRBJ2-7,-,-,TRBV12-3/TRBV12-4,CASSFSGARRYEQYF,TGTGCCAGCAGTTTCTCGGGGGCCAGGAGATACGAGCAGTACTTC
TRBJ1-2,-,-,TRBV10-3,CAISESAGNGYTF,TGTGCCATCAGTGAGTCGGCGGGAAACGGCTACACCTTC
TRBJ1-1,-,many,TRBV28,CASSLTGRGGTEAFF,TGTGCCAGCAGTTTAACAGGCAGGGGAGGGACTGAAGCTTTCTTT
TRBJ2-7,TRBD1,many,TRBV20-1,CSARSITGAEQYF,TGCAGTGCTAGGAGTATTACAGGGGCCGAGCAGTACTTC
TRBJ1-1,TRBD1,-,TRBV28,CASSQQGSEAFF,TGTGCCAGCTCCCAACAGGGGTCTGAAGCGTTCTTT
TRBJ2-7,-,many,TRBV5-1,CASSNHLGSEQYF,TGCGCCAGCAGCAATCACTTGGGAAGCGAGCAGTACTTC
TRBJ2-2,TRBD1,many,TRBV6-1,CASSTATGANTGELFF,TGTGCCAGCAGTACAGCTACAGGGGCGAACACCGGGGAGCTGTTTTTT
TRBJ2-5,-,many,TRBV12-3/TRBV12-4,CASSLFLDPETQYF,TGTGCCAGCAGTTTGTTCTTGGACCCAGAGACCCAGTACTTC
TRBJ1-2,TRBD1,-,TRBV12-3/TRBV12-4,CATLRSGQGTYGYTF,TGTGCCACCCTGAGGTCAGGACAGGGGACGTATGGCTACACCTTC
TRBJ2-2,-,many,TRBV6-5,CASSYYSNTGELFF,TGTGCCAGCAGTTACTACTCGAACACCGGGGAGCTGTTTTTT
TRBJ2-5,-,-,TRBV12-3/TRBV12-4,CASSNRHLQETQYF,TGTGCCAGCAGTAATCGACACTTACAGGAGACCCAGTACTTC
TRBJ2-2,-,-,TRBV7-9,CASSFYLSTGELFF,TGTGCCAGCAGCTTTTACTTATCCACCGGGGAGCTGTTTTTT
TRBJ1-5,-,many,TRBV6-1,CASRVKGGASNQPQHF,TGTGCCAGCAGGGTAAAGGGGGGGGCGAGCAATCAGCCCCAGCATTTT
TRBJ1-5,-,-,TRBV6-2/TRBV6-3,CASMASWSNQPQHF,TGTGCCAGCATGGCGAGTTGGAGCAATCAGCCCCAGCATTTT
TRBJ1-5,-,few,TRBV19,CASRNPWGGSNQPQHF,TGTGCCAGTAGGAATCCCTGGGGGGGGAGCAATCAGCCCCAGCATTTT
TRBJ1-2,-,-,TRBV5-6,CASSLRRDGYTF,TGTGCCAGCAGCTTGCGTCGGGACGGCTACACCTTC
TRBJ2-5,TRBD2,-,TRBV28,CTSSFGREGVPLETQYF,TGTACCAGCAGTTTCGGGCGGGAGGGGGTACCGTTGGAGACCCAGTACTTC
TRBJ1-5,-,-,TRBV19,CASSIRAGQPQHF,TGTGCCAGTAGTATTAGGGCCGGGCAGCCCCAGCATTTT
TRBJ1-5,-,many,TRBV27,CASSLVGRGRDQPQHF,TGTGCCAGCAGTTTAGTAGGCAGGGGAAGAGATCAGCCCCAGCATTTT